This is a list of T cell receptor beta chains from one sample in a study of blood T cell dynamics during melanoma immunotherapy. Profiled with immunoSEQ multiplex PCR; TCRdb holds only in-frame clones, not every one. The sample carries 3,500 to 5,500 clones, 60% to 85% recorded once. The sample was blood, taken from a patient treated with checkpoint blockade. These receptor sequences come from a human donor with melanoma. Both conserved end residues are part of each CDR3. Fields, in order: D gene, clone size, J gene, CDR3 length, V gene, CDR3 DNA, CDR3 protein. D genes are given only for firm matches. Clone size is not always given. Where it is, it says once, few, many or a class for expanded clones.

d_call: TRBD2
clone_size: -
j_call: TRBJ2-1
cdr3_length: 12
v_call: TRBV10-3
cdr3_nt: TGTGCCATTGGGACTAGCGGAAATGAGCAGTTCTTC
cdr3_aa: CAIGTSGNEQFF

d_call: TRBD1
clone_size: few
j_call: TRBJ2-6
cdr3_length: 17
v_call: TRBV27
cdr3_nt: TGTGCCAGCAGTTCCAGGGGGCTTACCTCTGGGGCCAACGTCCTGACTTTC
cdr3_aa: CASSSRGLTSGANVLTF

d_call: -
clone_size: -
j_call: TRBJ2-2
cdr3_length: 16
v_call: TRBV4-2
cdr3_nt: TGTGCCAGCAGCTTTCAAAGACCGGGGACGGCCGGGGAGCTGTTTTTT
cdr3_aa: CASSFQRPGTAGELFF

d_call: TRBD1
clone_size: once
j_call: TRBJ1-1
cdr3_length: 13
v_call: TRBV11-3
cdr3_nt: TGTGCCAGCAGCTTAGAGGAGGACAGGGAAGCTTTCTTT
cdr3_aa: CASSLEEDREAFF

d_call: -
clone_size: -
j_call: TRBJ1-5
cdr3_length: 13
v_call: TRBV11-2
cdr3_nt: TGTGCCAGCAGCTTGGGGGCGTTTCAGCCCCAGCATTTT
cdr3_aa: CASSLGAFQPQHF

d_call: -
clone_size: -
j_call: TRBJ2-3
cdr3_length: 10
v_call: TRBV20-1
cdr3_nt: TGCAGTGTCGGGACAAGGGCCCTGCATTTT
cdr3_aa: CSVGTRALHF

d_call: -
clone_size: -
j_call: TRBJ2-7
cdr3_length: 14
v_call: TRBV6-6
cdr3_nt: TGTGCCAGCAGTTACTCCGGGGTTCTCGGCGAGCAGTACTTC
cdr3_aa: CASSYSGVLGEQYF

d_call: -
clone_size: -
j_call: TRBJ1-4
cdr3_length: 14
v_call: TRBV6-1
cdr3_nt: TGTGCCAGCGGTTTGACATCAACTAATGAAAAACTGTTTTTT
cdr3_aa: CASGLTSTNEKLFF

d_call: -
clone_size: -
j_call: TRBJ2-7
cdr3_length: 13
v_call: TRBV5-4
cdr3_nt: TGTGCCAGCAGCTTGGGGGGGGAGTACGAGCAGTACTTC
cdr3_aa: CASSLGGEYEQYF

d_call: TRBD2
clone_size: -
j_call: TRBJ2-2
cdr3_length: 18
v_call: TRBV11-2
cdr3_nt: TGTGCCAGCAGCTTACGGGGGGGACTAGCGGCGAACACCGGGGAGCTGTTTTTT
cdr3_aa: CASSLRGGLAANTGELFF

d_call: TRBD1
clone_size: -
j_call: TRBJ2-5
cdr3_length: 15
v_call: TRBV7-6
cdr3_nt: TGTGCCAGCAGCTCAATACAGGGGGTCCAAGAGACCCAGTACTTC
cdr3_aa: CASSSIQGVQETQYF

d_call: TRBD1
clone_size: once
j_call: TRBJ2-3
cdr3_length: 17
v_call: TRBV27
cdr3_nt: TGTGCCAGCAGTTCCCGGACAGACAGGGCTGGTACAGATACGCAGTATTTT
cdr3_aa: CASSSRTDRAGTDTQYF

d_call: -
clone_size: -
j_call: TRBJ1-2
cdr3_length: 13
v_call: TRBV7-9
cdr3_nt: TGTGCCAGCAGCCTCGGACGGAACTATGGCTACACCTTC
cdr3_aa: CASSLGRNYGYTF

d_call: -
clone_size: -
j_call: TRBJ2-2
cdr3_length: 15
v_call: TRBV7-3
cdr3_nt: TGTGCCAGCAGCGAAAGGGGGGGCGACACCGGGGAGCTGTTTTTT
cdr3_aa: CASSERGGDTGELFF